This entry lists 20 T cell receptor beta chains sequenced from one sample in a study of blood T cell repertoires in COVID-19. The table came from immunoSEQ multiplex PCR; TCRdb's copy has only in-frame clones and leaves some out. The sample contains approximately 240,000 clones, 85% to 90% of which appear only once. What was sequenced was PBMCs or T cells enriched from blood (not recorded which). The origin of the receptors is a woman between 18 and 29 years old in a cohort exposed to, infected with or recovered from COVID-19 (not recorded which).

The V gene is TRBV6-5, the J gene TRBJ2-2; the D gene is possibly TRBD2 (6 bases). CDR1 and CDR2 from the germline V gene are MNHEY and SVGAGI. Trimming cost V 7 bases and J 3 bases, with 9 bases left between them. This CDR3 has 13 residues. The CDR3 sequence is CASKGGDTGELFF. The CDR3 bases are TGTGCCAGCAAAGGCGGGGACACCGGGGAGCTGTTTTTT.

This clone occurred once. The chain is built from TRBV3-1 (or the pseudogene TRBV3-2) and TRBJ2-1; 13 positions agree with TRBD2. The germline gives CDR1 LGHDT, CDR2 YNNKEL (reference sequence). Germline trimming cut 3 bases from V and 3 bases from J; bases unmatched to any gene: 2. The CDR3 length is 16 residues. In nucleotides, the CDR3 is TGTGCCAGCAGCCAGACTAGCGGGAGGTTCTACAATGAGCAGTTCTTC. It specifies CASSQTSGRFYNEQFF.

The chain employs TRBV6-6 and TRBJ1-5; 9 bases line up with TRBD1. Germline trimming cut 4 bases from V and 7 bases from J; bases unmatched to any gene: 2. This CDR3 spans 13 amino acids. The germline V gene has CDR1 MNHNY and CDR2 SVGAGI (reference sequence). The CDR3 DNA follows: TGTGCCAGCAGTTCGGGACAGGGACAGCCCCAGCATTTT. Translation: CASSSGQGQPQHF.

The rearrangement links TRBV6-2 or TRBV6-3 to TRBJ2-1; 9 bases are shared with TRBD2. Germline CDR1 MNHEY, CDR2 SVGEGT. The CDR3 totals 16 residues. V was pared by 4 bases and J by 5 bases, with 9 bases of the junction left unmatched. CDR3 residues: CASSSTAGGPNNEQFF. CDR3 nucleotides: TGTGCCAGCAGTTCTACTGCGGGAGGGCCTAACAATGAGCAGTTCTTC.

This sequence joins TRBV4-2 and TRBJ1-4; TRBD1 aligns across 8 bases. CDR1 is LGHNA, CDR2 YNFKEQ, per germline. V lost 1 base, J lost 3 bases, and 13 bases stayed unmatched. CDR3 length: 19 amino acids. The CDR3 region is CASSQGGTGTHGANEKLFF. The CDR3 DNA is TGTGCCAGCAGCCAAGGCGGGACAGGTACTCATGGGGCTAATGAAAAACTGTTTTTT.

CDR3 amino acids: CASSEAASGGNEQFF. The CDR3 DNA reads TGTGCCAGCAGTGAAGCGGCTAGCGGGGGGAATGAGCAGTTCTTC. The chain combines TRBV6-1 with TRBJ2-1; TRBD2 matches at 11 bases. With V trimmed by 0 bases and J by 7 bases, 2 bases remained unmatched. The CDR3 is 15 amino acids. Looked up from germline, CDR1 is MNHNS and CDR2 is SASEGT.

For the CDR3, the DNA is TGCAGCGTTGAAGATCGGCGAGGGGGGGTCTCTGGAAACACCATATATTTT. Translated, it gives CSVEDRRGGVSGNTIYF. The chain joins TRBV29-1 to TRBJ1-3, with D possibly matching TRBD1 (6 bases). From germline, CDR1 is SQVTM and CDR2 ANQGSEA. V was shortened by 0 bases and J by 0 bases, with 15 bases between the two germline ends. The length of the CDR3 is 17 residues.

This chain joins TRBV6-5 and TRBJ2-4, with D unclear. Germline CDR1 is MNHEY and CDR2 is SVGAGI. This CDR3 spans 16 amino acids. V was pared by 0 bases and J by 0 bases, with 9 bases between. CDR3 protein: CASSYSVAVAKNIQYF. DNA for the CDR3: TGTGCCAGCAGTTACTCGGTAGCCGTAGCCAAAAACATTCAGTACTTC.

This chain uses TRBV19 with TRBJ1-2; 9 positions match TRBD1. Per the germline V gene, CDR1 is LNHDA and CDR2 is SQIVND (reference sequence). After removal of 5 bases from V and 0 bases from J, the junction contained 7 bases not matched to a gene. CDR3 length: 16 residues. CDR3 amino acids: CASSQGQGKSNYGYTF. In DNA form, the CDR3 reads TGTGCCAGTAGTCAAGGACAGGGGAAATCTAACTATGGCTACACCTTC. The whole variable domain, filled in from reference TRBV19 and TRBJ1-2, reads DGGITQSPKYLFRKEGQNVTLSCEQNLNHDAMYWYRQDPGQGLRLIYYSQIVNDFQKGDIAEGYSVSREKKESFPLTVTSAQKNPTAFYLCASSQGQGKSNYGYTFGSGTRLTVV.

V and J are TRBV11-2 and TRBJ2-7, with D maybe TRBD2 (6 bases). Per germline, CDR1 SGHAT and CDR2 FQNNGV. The CDR3 contains 16 residues. The V end was cut by 6 bases, the J end by 3 bases, with 21 bases between. The CDR3 loop is CASSLTGGVSVYEQYF. Written as DNA, the CDR3 is TGTGCCAGCAGTCTTACCGGCGGGGTATCAGTCTACGAGCAGTACTTC.

This chain connects TRBV6-6 to TRBJ1-2, with a possible D match to TRBD1 (6 bases). V lost 7 bases and J lost 0, with 15 bases in between. Germline V gene data show CDR1 as MNHNY and CDR2 as SVGAGI (reference sequence). CDR3 length equals 15 residues. DNA for the CDR3: TGTGCCAGCATGCATATGAGGACAGCTAACTATGGCTACACCTTC. Amino acids: CASMHMRTANYGYTF.

The V call is TRBV19, the J call TRBJ1-5; D ambiguous. Trimming shortened V by 3 bases and J by 7 bases, and 13 bases separated the two germline ends. The CDR3 extends over 14 amino acids. The germline V gene encodes CDR1 LNHDA and CDR2 SQIVND (reference sequence). CDR3 loop: CASSIHGLYQPQHF. The CDR3, as DNA: TGTGCCAGTAGTATTCACGGTCTCTACCAGCCCCAGCATTTT.

The gene calls are TRBV28 and TRBJ1-2, with D perhaps matching TRBD1 (6 bases). CDR3 length equals 16 residues. The germline V gene encodes CDR1 MDHEN and CDR2 SYDVKM. The V gene lost 6 bases and the J gene lost 8 bases, with 25 bases spanning the gap. The CDR3 bases are TGTGCCAGCAGCTATAAGCTCGGGACACCCTCGGGAGGCTACACCTTC. Translating gives CASSYKLGTPSGGYTF.

This chain joins TRBV2 and TRBJ2-3; possibly TRBD2 for D (5 bases). The CDR3 has 16 residues. V was shortened by 2 bases and J by 0 bases, with 12 bases between the two germline ends. CDR1 is SNHLY and CDR2 is FYNNEI in the germline V gene. CDR3 loop: CASSERLADSTDTQYF. In DNA form, the CDR3 reads TGTGCCAGCAGTGAACGCCTAGCCGATAGCACAGATACGCAGTATTTT.

The chain has TRBV6-5 and TRBJ1-6, with D possibly being TRBD1 (5 bases). Germline CDR1 and CDR2: MNHEY and SVGAGI. V lost 5 bases and J lost 7, with 9 bases in between. This CDR3 is built from 13 residues. As DNA, the CDR3 is TGTGCCAGCAGTACCGACAGAAATTCACCCCTCCACTTT. It is translated as CASSTDRNSPLHF.

This chain uses TRBV5-5 with TRBJ1-2; D call uncertain. Between the trimmed V and J ends, which lost 1 base and 4 bases, there was a span of 11 bases. The CDR3 is 14 amino acids. Germline CDR1 and CDR2: SGHKS and YYEKEE (reference sequence). In DNA, the CDR3 is TGTGCCAGCAGCTTGACCGGATCGGGCTATGGCTACACCTTC. Its translation is CASSLTGSGYGYTF.

V usage is TRBV4-2 and J usage is TRBJ2-1; D is uncertain. Germline V gene sequence: CDR1 LGHNA, CDR2 YNFKEQ. This CDR3 is 13 amino acids long. V was cut by 3 bases and J by 8 bases, with 11 bases left in between. The CDR3 DNA is TGTGCCAGCAGCCAGGAACTACGGGATGAGCAGTTCTTC. This encodes CASSQELRDEQFF.

J is TRBJ2-2 and V is TRBV9; D possibly corresponds to TRBD1 (6 bases). Trimming cost V 6 bases and J 6 bases, with 9 bases left between them. Germline V gives CDR1 SGDLS, CDR2 YYNGEE. This CDR3 contains 12 residues. The CDR3 nucleotides are TGTGCCAGCAATAGGGGGTCCGGGGAGCTGTTTTTT. It codes for CASNRGSGELFF. Full variable domain (remainder filled in from reference TRBV9 and TRBJ2-2): DSGVTQTPKHLITATGQRVTLRCSPRSGDLSVYWYQQSLDQGLQFLIQYYNGEERAKGNILERFSAQQFPDLHSELNLSSLELGDSALYFCASNRGSGELFFGEGSRLTVL.

The chain employs TRBV11-2 and TRBJ1-4; D gene unclear. V gave up 5 bases and J gave up 4 bases, with 14 bases separating them. CDR3 length equals 15 residues. Germline V lookup: CDR1 SGHAT, CDR2 FQNNGV. In DNA form, the CDR3 reads TGTGCCAGCAGCACGGACGGGGAAGATAATGAAAAACTGTTTTTT. Amino acid sequence: CASSTDGEDNEKLFF. Combining the CDR3 with reference TRBV11-2 and TRBJ1-4 gives the whole variable domain EAGVAQSPRYKIIEKRQSVAFWCNPISGHATLYWYQQILGQGPKLLIQFQNNGVVDDSQLPKDRFSAERLKGVDSTLKIQPAKLEDSAVYLCASSTDGEDNEKLFFGSGTQLSVL.

The chain combines TRBV29-1 with TRBJ1-2; D may be TRBD1 (6 bases). V was trimmed by 7 bases and J by 0 bases, leaving 9 bases between them. The CDR3 has 12 residues. Germline CDR1 reads SQVTM; CDR2 reads ANQGSEA. This CDR3 is CSADSSNYGYTF. The CDR3 coding sequence is TGCAGCGCGGACAGTTCTAACTATGGCTACACCTTC.